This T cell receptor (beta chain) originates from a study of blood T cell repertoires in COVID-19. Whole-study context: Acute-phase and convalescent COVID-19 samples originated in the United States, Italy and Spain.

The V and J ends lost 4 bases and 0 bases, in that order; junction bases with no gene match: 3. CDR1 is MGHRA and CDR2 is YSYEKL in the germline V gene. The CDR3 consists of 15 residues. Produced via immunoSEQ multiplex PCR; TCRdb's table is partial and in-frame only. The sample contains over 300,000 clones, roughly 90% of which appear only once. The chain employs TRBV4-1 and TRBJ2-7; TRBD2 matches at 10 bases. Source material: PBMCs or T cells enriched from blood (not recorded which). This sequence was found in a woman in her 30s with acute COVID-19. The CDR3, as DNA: TGCGCCAGCAGCCCGTCTAGCGGGGGCTCCTACGAGCAGTACTTC. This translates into CASSPSSGGSYEQYF.